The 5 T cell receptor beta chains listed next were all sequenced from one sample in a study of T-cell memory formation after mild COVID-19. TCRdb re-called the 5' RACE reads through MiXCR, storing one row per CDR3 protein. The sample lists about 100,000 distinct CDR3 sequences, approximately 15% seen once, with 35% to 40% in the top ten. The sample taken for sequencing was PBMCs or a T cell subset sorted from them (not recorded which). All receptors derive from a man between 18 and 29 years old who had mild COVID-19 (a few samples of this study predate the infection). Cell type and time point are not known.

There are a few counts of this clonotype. The CDR3 nucleotides read TGTGCCAGCAGCTCCGGGGGGATCGGGGCCAACGTCCTGACTTTC. Translation gives CASSSGGIGANVLTF. The V call is TRBV7-3, the J call TRBJ2-6; 7 nucleotides match TRBD2. Germline V gene sequence: CDR1 SGHTA, CDR2 FQGTGA. CDR3 length: 15 residues. Trimming removed 4 bases from V and 4 bases from J; junction bases left unmatched: 4.

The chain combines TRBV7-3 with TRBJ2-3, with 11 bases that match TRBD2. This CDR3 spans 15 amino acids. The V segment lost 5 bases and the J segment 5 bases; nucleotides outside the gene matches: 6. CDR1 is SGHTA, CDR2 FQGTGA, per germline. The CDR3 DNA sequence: TGTGCCAGCAGCGCATCCGGGACTAGCGGAGATACGCAGTATTTT. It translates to CASSASGTSGDTQYF.

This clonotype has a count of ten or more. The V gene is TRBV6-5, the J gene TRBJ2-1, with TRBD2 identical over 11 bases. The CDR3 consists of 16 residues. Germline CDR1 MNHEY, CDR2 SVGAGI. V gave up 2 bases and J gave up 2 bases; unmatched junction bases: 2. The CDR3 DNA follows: TGTGCCAGCAGTTACGGGACTAGCGGTACCTACAATGAGCAGTTCTTC. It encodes CASSYGTSGTYNEQFF.

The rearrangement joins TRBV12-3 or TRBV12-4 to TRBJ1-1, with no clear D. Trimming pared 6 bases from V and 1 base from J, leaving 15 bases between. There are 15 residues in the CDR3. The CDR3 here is CASSPSGGRNTEAFF. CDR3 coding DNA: TGTGCCAGCAGCCCCAGCGGAGGCAGGAACACTGAAGCTTTCTTT.

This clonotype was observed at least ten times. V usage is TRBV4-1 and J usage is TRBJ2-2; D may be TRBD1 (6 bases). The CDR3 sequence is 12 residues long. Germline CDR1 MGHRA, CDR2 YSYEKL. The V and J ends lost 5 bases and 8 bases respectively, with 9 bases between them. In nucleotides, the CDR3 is TGCGCCAGCAGCTCCAGGGGAGGGGAGCTGTTTTTT. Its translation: CASSSRGGELFF.